The T cell receptor (beta chain) described here comes from a study of cytomegalovirus exposure and HLA in healthy donors. The CDR3 runs 15 residues. The V end lost 5 bases, the J end lost 4 bases, and 16 bases lay between the germline ends. Germline CDR1 MNHEY, CDR2 SVGAGI. Profiling relied on immunoSEQ multiplex PCR, and the TCRdb table lists in-frame clones only, not all of them. The sample contains roughly 120,000 clones, around 85% of which appear only once. The source material was PBMCs. The chain links TRBV6-5 to TRBJ2-3, with D maybe TRBD2 (5 bases). The receptor was isolated from a man aged 18 to 29 in good health and CMV-seropositive. The CDR3 DNA reads TGTGCCAGCAGTCCGGGATCCCTCGGGGCAGATACGCAGTATTTT. Its translation: CASSPGSLGADTQYF.